The rows below give T cell receptor beta chains drawn from one sample of a study of OX40 agonist ivuxolimab in advanced cancers. TCRdb's table, derived via immunoSEQ multiplex PCR, lists solely in-frame clones and lacks some. Of tens of thousands of clones listed, around 92% are singletons. The sample in question was CD4+ or CD8+ T cells sorted from blood, obtained in a trial of the OX40 agonist ivuxolimab. The receptors derive from an adult with an advanced solid tumor such as melanoma, head and neck, liver or kidney cancer. Each CDR3 is given with its conserved first and last residue. D genes are given only for firm matches. Some rows mark clone size as missing; the rest say once, few, many or name a class of expanded clone.

cdr3_nt	cdr3_aa	j_call	v_call	clone_size	d_call
TGTGCCAGCAATGGTGCCCAGCCCCAGCATTTT	CASNGAQPQHF	TRBJ1-5	TRBV7-9	NA	NA
TGTGCCAGCAGCACTCCCCAGGCAGGCGGAAACACCATATATTTT	CASSTPQAGGNTIYF	TRBJ1-3	TRBV9	NA	NA
TGTGCCTCCCTGGGGACTGGCTCTGCCAAAAACATTCAGTACTTC	CASLGTGSAKNIQYF	TRBJ2-4	TRBV30	NA	NA
TGTGCCAGCTCGCCGGGACAGGGTTTGGTAGAGACCCAGTACTTC	CASSPGQGLVETQYF	TRBJ2-5	TRBV21-1	NA	NA
TGTGCCAGCAGTTTGAGGGGAAACACCATGGTTCCTGAAGCTTTCTTT	CASSLRGNTMVPEAFF	TRBJ1-1	TRBV28	NA	NA
TGTGCCAGCAGCGGGACTAGCTCAGATACGCAGTATTTT	CASSGTSSDTQYF	TRBJ2-3	TRBV11-3	NA	TRBD2
TGTGCCAGCAGTGTAAACCGACAGGGTGAGACCCAGTACTTC	CASSVNRQGETQYF	TRBJ2-5	TRBV2	NA	TRBD1
TGCGCCAGCAGCCAAGATAGGGCAGGGATAGTAAGCTACACCTTC	CASSQDRAGIVSYTF	TRBJ1-2	TRBV4-1	NA	NA
TGTGCCAGCAGCCCGTGGGCGGGCAGCTACGAGCAGTACTTC	CASSPWAGSYEQYF	TRBJ2-7	TRBV11-2	NA	NA
TGTGCCAGCAGTTACTCAGCTGCCGCCAACAATGAGCAGTTCTTC	CASSYSAAANNEQFF	TRBJ2-1	TRBV6-6	NA	NA
TGTGCCACCTTAGGGGCAGGGTCTAGTCTAGAGACCCAGTACTTC	CATLGAGSSLETQYF	TRBJ2-5	TRBV6-5	once	NA
TGTGCCAGCAGCTTAACGGCACAGGGAACCCACGAGCAGTACTTC	CASSLTAQGTHEQYF	TRBJ2-7	TRBV5-6	NA	NA
TGTGCCAGCAGCGATTTTGTAGCGGGCGGTACCTACAATGAGCAGTTCTTC	CASSDFVAGGTYNEQFF	TRBJ2-1	TRBV9	NA	TRBD2
TGCGCCAGCAGCCAAGAAGGCGGGGCCTACACAGATACGCAGTATTTT	CASSQEGGAYTDTQYF	TRBJ2-3	TRBV4-1	NA	NA
TGCAGTGCTAGAGTAGGCTACGAGCAGTACTTC	CSARVGYEQYF	TRBJ2-7	TRBV20-1	NA	NA
TGTGCCAGCAGCTTAACTGACAGGGGAGGAAACACCATATATTTT	CASSLTDRGGNTIYF	TRBJ1-3	TRBV7-6	NA	TRBD1
TGTGCCAGCAGCCGTAGACTGCAGGAGCTAGCGGACGAGCAGTACTTC	CASSRRLQELADEQYF	TRBJ2-7	TRBV27	NA	TRBD2
TGTGCCAGTAGTAACTGGGAAGAGGGCGAGCAGTACTTC	CASSNWEEGEQYF	TRBJ2-7	TRBV19	NA	NA
TGTGCCAGCAGCTTGGGGCTAGCGGTAACAAATGAGCAGTTCTTC	CASSLGLAVTNEQFF	TRBJ2-1	TRBV5-4	once	TRBD2
TGCGCCAGCAGCCAAGATCTACGTGTCGGAACGAACACCGGGGAGCTGTTTTTT	CASSQDLRVGTNTGELFF	TRBJ2-2	TRBV4-3	NA	NA
TGTGCCAGCAGCTTGCCCGGGAGTTGGGAAGATACGCAGTATTTT	CASSLPGSWEDTQYF	TRBJ2-3	TRBV5-4	once	NA
TGTGCCAGCAGTTACCAGAGGGGATACGAGCAGTACTTC	CASSYQRGYEQYF	TRBJ2-7	TRBV6-5	NA	NA
TGTGCCAGCAGAGAACAGGGTCGCAACACTGAAGCTTTCTTT	CASREQGRNTEAFF	TRBJ1-1	TRBV25-1	NA	NA